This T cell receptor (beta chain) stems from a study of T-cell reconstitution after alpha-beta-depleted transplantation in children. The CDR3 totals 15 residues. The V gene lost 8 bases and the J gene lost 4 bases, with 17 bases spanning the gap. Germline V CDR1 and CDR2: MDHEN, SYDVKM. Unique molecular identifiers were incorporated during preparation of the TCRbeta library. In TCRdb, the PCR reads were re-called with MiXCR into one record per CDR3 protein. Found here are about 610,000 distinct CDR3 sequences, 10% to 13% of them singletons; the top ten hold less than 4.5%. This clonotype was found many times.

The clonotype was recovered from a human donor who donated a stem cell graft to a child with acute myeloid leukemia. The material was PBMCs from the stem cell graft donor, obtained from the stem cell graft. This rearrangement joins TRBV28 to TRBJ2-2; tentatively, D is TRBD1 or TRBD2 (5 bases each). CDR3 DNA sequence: TGTGCCAGCTTGGGAAGGGGAGAGGTCACCGGGGAGCTGTTTTTT. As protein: CASLGRGEVTGELFF.